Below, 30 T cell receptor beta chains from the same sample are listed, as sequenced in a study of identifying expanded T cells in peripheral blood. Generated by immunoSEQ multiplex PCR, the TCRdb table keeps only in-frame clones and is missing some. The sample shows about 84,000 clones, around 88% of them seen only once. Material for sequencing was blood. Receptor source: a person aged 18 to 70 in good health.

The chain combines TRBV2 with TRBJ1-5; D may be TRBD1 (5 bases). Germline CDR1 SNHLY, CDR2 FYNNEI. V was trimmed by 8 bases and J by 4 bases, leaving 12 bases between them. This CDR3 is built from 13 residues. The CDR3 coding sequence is TGTGCCAGCCGATATCAGGGAAATCAGCCCCAGCATTTT. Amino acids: CASRYQGNQPQHF. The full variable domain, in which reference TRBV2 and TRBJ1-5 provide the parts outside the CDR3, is EPEVTQTPSHQVTQMGQEVILRCVPISNHLYFYWYRQILGQKVEFLVSFYNNEISEKSEIFDDQFSVERPDGSNFTLKIRSTKLEDSAMYFCASRYQGNQPQHFGDGTRLSIL.

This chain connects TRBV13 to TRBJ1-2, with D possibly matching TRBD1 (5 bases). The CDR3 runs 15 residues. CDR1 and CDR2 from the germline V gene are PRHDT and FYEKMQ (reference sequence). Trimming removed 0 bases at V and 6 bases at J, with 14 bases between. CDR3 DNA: TGTGCCAGCAGCTTAGGGGTGGGCAGGGCGAATGGCTACACCTTC. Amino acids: CASSLGVGRANGYTF.

CDR3 DNA: TGCGCCAGCAGCAACGGACAGGGTTTGTCAGAGACCCAGTACTTC. Protein product: CASSNGQGLSETQYF. The chain joins TRBV4-3 to TRBJ2-5; TRBD1 matches 8 bases. The CDR3 is 15 amino acids. V shed 5 bases and J 4 bases; nucleotides not matched to a gene: 9. Germline V gives CDR1 LGHNA, CDR2 YSLEER.

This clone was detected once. The DNA for the CDR3 is TGTGCCAGCAGCTTAACCAGGGCCTATGGCTACACCTTC. Translated: CASSLTRAYGYTF. V is TRBV13 and J is TRBJ1-2; maybe TRBD1 (5 bases). Deletions cut 2 bases from V and 4 bases from J, with 8 bases between. The CDR3 runs to 13 residues. Germline-derived CDR1 and CDR2 are PRHDT and FYEKMQ (reference sequence). Full variable domain (rest looked up from reference TRBV13 and TRBJ1-2): AAGVIQSPRHLIKEKRETATLKCYPIPRHDTVYWYQQGPGQDPQFLISFYEKMQSDKGSIPDRFSAQQFSDYHSELNMSSLELGDSALYFCASSLTRAYGYTFGSGTRLTVV.

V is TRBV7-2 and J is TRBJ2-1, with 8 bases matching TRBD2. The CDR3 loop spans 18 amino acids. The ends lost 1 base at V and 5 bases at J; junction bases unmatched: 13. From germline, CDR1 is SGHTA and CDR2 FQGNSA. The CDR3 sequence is CASSLVSTRGGKDNEQFF. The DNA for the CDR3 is TGTGCCAGCAGCTTAGTGTCCACCCGGGGGGGCAAGGACAATGAGCAGTTCTTC.

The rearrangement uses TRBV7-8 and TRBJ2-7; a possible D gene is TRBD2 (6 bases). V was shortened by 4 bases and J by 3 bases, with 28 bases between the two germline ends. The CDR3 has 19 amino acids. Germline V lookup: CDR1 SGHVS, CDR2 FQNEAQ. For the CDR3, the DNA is TGTGCCAGCAGCTCGGGGGTGGGTTCTTTGTCTCCCCGCATCTACGAGCAGTACTTC. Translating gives CASSSGVGSLSPRIYEQYF.

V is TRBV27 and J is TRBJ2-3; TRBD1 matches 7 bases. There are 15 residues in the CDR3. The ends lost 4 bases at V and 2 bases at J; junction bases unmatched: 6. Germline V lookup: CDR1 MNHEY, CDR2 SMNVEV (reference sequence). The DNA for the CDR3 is TGTGCCAGCAGTTCCCGGGACAGCCCCACAGATACGCAGTATTTT. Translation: CASSSRDSPTDTQYF.

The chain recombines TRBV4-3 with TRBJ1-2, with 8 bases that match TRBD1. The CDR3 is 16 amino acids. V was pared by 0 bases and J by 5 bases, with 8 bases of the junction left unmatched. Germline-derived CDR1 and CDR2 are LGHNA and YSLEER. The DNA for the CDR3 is TGCGCCAGCAGCCAAGACGCGACAGGGGATTTATATGGCTACACCTTC. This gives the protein CASSQDATGDLYGYTF.

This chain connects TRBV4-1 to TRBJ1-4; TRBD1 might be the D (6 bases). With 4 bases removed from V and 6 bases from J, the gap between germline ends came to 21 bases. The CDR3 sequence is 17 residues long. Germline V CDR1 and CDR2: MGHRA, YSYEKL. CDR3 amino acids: CASSPLGGGRRDEKLFF. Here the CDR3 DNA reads TGCGCCAGCAGCCCATTGGGCGGGGGGCGGAGGGATGAAAAACTGTTTTTT.

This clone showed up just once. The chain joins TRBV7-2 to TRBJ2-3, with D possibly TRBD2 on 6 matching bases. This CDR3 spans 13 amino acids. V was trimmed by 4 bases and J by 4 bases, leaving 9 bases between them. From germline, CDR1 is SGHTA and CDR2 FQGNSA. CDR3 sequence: CASSSGVPDTQYF. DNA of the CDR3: TGTGCCAGCAGCTCGGGGGTTCCAGATACGCAGTATTTT.

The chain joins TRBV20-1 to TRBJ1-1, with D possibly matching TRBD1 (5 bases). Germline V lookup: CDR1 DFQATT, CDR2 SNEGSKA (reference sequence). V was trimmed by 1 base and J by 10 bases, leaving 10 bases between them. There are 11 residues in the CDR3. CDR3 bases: TGCAGTGCTAGAGTAGGCGGGGGAGCTTTCTTT. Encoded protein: CSARVGGGAFF.

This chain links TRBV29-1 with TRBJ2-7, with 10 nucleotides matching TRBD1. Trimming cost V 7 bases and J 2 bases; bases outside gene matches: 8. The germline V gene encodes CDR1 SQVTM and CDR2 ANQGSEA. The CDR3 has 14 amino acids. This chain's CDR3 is CSAGQGRYAYEQYF. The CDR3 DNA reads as TGCAGCGCGGGACAGGGGAGATATGCCTACGAGCAGTACTTC.

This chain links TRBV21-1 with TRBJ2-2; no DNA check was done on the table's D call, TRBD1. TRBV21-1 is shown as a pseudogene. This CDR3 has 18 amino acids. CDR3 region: CASRRRDRVLLGSGELFF. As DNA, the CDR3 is TGTGCCAGCAGGCGTCGGGACAGGGTCCTTTTAGGGTCCGGGGAGCTGTTTTTT.

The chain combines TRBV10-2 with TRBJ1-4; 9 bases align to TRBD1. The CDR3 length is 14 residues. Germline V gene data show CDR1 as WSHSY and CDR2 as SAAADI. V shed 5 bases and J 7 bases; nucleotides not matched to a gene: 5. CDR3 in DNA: TGCGCCAGCAGTCAGGACAGGGGCCCTGAAAAACTGTTTTTT. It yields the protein CASSQDRGPEKLFF.

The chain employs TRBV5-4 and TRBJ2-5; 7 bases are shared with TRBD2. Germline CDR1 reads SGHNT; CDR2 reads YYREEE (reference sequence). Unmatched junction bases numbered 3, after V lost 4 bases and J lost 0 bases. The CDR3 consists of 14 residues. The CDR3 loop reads CASSRGTNQETQYF. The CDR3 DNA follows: TGTGCCAGCAGCCGTGGGACTAACCAAGAGACCCAGTACTTC.

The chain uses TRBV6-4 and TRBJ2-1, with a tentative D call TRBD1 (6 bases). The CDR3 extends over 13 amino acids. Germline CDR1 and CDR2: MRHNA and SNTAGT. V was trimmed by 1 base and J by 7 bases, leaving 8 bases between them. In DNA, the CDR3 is TGTGCCAGCAGTGACTTTCAGGGGAATGAGCAGTTCTTC. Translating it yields CASSDFQGNEQFF.

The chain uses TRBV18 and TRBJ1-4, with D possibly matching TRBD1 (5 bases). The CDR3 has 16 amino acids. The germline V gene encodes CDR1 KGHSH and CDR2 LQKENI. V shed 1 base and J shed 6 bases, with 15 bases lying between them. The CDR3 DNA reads TGTGCCAGCTCACCACGTCAGGCCGGGACGGATGAAAAACTGTTTTTT. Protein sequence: CASSPRQAGTDEKLFF.

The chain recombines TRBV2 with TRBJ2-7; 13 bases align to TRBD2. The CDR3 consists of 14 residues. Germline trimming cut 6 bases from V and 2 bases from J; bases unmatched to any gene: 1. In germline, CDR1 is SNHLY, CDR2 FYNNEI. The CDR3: CASSGTSGAYEQYF. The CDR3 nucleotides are TGTGCCAGCAGCGGGACTAGCGGGGCCTACGAGCAGTACTTC.

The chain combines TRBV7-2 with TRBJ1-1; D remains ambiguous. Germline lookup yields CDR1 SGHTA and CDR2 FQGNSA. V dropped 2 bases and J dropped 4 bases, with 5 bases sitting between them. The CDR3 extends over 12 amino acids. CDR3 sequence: CASSLWSTEAFF. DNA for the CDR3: TGTGCCAGCAGCTTATGGTCCACTGAAGCTTTCTTT.

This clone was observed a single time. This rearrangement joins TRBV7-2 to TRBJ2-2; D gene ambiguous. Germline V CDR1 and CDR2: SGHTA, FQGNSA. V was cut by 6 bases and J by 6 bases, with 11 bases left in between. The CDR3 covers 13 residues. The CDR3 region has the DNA TGTGCCAGCAGGTCCCTGGTTGCCGGGGAGCTGTTTTTT. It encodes CASRSLVAGELFF. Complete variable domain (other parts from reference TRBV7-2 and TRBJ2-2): GAGVSQSPSNKVTEKGKDVELRCDPISGHTALYWYRQSLGQGLEFLIYFQGNSAPDKSGLPSDRFSAERTGGSVSTLTIQRTQQEDSAVYLCASRSLVAGELFFGEGSRLTVL.

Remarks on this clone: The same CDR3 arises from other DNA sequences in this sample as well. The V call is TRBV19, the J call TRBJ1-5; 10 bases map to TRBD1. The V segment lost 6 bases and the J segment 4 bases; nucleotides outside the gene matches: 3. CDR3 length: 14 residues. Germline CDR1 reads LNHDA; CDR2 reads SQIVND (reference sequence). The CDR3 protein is CASSPDRGNQPQHF. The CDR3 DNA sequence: TGTGCCAGTAGCCCGGACAGGGGGAATCAGCCCCAGCATTTT.

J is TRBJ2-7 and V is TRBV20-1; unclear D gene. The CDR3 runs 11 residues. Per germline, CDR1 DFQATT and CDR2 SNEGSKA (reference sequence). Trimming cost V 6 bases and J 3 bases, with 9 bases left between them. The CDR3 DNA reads TGCAGTGCGCAGTTGAACTACGAGCAGTACTTC. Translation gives CSAQLNYEQYF.

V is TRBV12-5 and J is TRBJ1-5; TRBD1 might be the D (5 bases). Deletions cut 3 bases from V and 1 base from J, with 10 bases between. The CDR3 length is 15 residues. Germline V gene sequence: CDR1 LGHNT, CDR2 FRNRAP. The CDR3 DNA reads TGTGCTAGTGGTTTAACTGACAGAAGCAATCAGCCCCAGCATTTT. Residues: CASGLTDRSNQPQHF. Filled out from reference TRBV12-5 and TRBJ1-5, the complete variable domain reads DARVTQTPRHKVTEMGQEVTMRCQPILGHNTVFWYRQTMMQGLELLAYFRNRAPLDDSGMPKDRFSAEMPDATLATLKIQPSEPRDSAVYFCASGLTDRSNQPQHFGDGTRLSIL.

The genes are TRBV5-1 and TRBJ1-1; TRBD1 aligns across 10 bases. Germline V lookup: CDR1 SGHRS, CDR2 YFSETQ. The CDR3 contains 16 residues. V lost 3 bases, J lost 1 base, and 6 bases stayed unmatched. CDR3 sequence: CASSSPGQGKNTEAFF. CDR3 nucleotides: TGCGCCAGCAGCTCGCCGGGACAGGGGAAGAACACTGAAGCTTTCTTT.

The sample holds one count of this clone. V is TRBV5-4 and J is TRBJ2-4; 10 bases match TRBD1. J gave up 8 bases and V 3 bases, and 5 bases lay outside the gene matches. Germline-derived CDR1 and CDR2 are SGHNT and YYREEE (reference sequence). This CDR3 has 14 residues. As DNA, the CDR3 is TGTGCCAGCAGCTCACGGGACAGGGGATACATTCAGTACTTC. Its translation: CASSSRDRGYIQYF.

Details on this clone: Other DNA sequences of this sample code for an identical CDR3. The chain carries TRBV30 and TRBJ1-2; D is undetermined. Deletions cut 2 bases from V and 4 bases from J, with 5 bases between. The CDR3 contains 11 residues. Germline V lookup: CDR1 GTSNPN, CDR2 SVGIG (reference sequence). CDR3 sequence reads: CAWSQGYGYTF. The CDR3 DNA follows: TGTGCCTGGAGTCAAGGCTATGGCTACACCTTC.

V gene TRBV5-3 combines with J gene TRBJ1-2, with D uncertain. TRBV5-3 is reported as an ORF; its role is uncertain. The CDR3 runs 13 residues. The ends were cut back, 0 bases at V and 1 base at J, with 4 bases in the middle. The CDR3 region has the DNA TGTGCCAGAAGCTTGGACCGTAACTATGGCTACACCTTC. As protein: CARSLDRNYGYTF.

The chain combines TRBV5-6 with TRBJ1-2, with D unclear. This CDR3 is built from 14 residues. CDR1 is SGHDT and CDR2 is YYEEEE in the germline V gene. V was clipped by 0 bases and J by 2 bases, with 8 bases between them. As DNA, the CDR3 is TGTGCCAGCAGCTTGGATGGGGAGAACTATGGCTACACCTTC. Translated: CASSLDGENYGYTF.

This CDR3 reads CSVRRGKTQYF. DNA for the CDR3: TGCAGCGTAAGGAGGGGAAAGACCCAGTACTTC. The chain uses TRBV29-1 and TRBJ2-5; maybe TRBD2 (6 bases). The CDR3 contains 11 residues. With 6 bases removed from V and 6 bases from J, the gap between germline ends came to 11 bases. Per germline, CDR1 SQVTM and CDR2 ANQGSEA.

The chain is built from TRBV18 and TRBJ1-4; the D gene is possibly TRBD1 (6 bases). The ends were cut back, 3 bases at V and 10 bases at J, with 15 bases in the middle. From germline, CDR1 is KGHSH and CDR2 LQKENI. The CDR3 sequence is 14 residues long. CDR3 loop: CASSPQDSGGKLFF. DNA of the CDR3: TGTGCCAGCTCACCCCAGGACAGCGGAGGAAAACTGTTTTTT.